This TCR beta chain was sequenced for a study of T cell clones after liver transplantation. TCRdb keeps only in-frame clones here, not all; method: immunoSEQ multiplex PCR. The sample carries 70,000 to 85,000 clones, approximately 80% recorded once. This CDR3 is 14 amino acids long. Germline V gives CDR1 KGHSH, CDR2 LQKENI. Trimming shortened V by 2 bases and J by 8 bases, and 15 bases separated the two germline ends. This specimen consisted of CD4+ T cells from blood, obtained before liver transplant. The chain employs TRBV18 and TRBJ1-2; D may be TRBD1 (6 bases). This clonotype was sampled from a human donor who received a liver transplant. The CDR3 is CASSPESRGIGYTF. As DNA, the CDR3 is TGTGCCAGCTCACCAGAGTCCAGGGGTATAGGCTACACCTTC.